This TCR beta chain was sequenced during a study of neurological immune-mediated disorders (dated by TCRdb to about 2019). For the study in its entirety: Peripheral blood TCR-beta repertoires from patients with HTLV-I-associated myelopathy (HAM/TSP), patients with multiple sclerosis, and healthy controls were compared in the study using UMI-based sequencing. The cohort comprised some 71 subjects: around 15 HAM/TSP patients, some 35 multiple sclerosis patients and approximately 20 healthy controls. Alongside PBMC samples, the set of about 97 TCR-beta libraries contained longitudinal samples, technical triplicates, and paired CD4+ and CD8+ T-cell subsets that had been sorted. General conclusions and limits of the study: Expanded clones from different subjects shared no identical CDR3 amino acid sequences, which suggests that TCR-beta repertoires were private in all groups. The highest TCR clonal expansion was observed in HAM/TSP patients, whereas the lowest was observed in MS patients, even when compared with healthy controls.

This clonotype was recorded at least ten times. Its antigen is still unknown. Per-base quality was not reported, and no clone a single base away is much larger than it. Spanning cysteine to phenylalanine, the CDR3 consists of 16 amino acids. Just CDR3 DNA is preserved here, 48 bases in frame from base 1. The germline V gene gives CDR1 as LGHNA and CDR2 as YSLEER. V is shortened by 0 bases, J by 6 bases, and the region joining them spans 17 bases. Healthy controls were blood bank volunteers in Maryland, USA. For unsorted PBMC libraries, 2 million PBMCs were used after storage in RNAlater at -80 degrees C until RNA extraction. Peripheral blood was subjected to Ficoll-Hypaque density gradient centrifugation to isolate PBMCs, which were then cryopreserved in liquid nitrogen. cDNA was synthesized by template-switch 5'RACE using a primer with a 10-nucleotide random unique molecular identifier that tagged each TCR transcript. Each sequencing run produced over 190 million TCR-beta sequences covering 15-18 subjects. The RNeasy kit was used to extract total RNA. The KAPA Real-time Library Amplification kit was used to amplify TCR-beta VDJ regions with primers targeting the TCR constant region and the 5'RACE anchor. A first PCR added sample indexes and Illumina adaptors, after which a second PCR increased the library yield. After purification with Ampure beads, the TCR product of roughly 650 bp was size-selected on a 2% E-gel SizeSelection system. Before pooling, library quality was checked on a Bioanalyzer, concentration was measured with Qubit, and libraries were quantified with the Kapa Library Quantification kit. Paired-end 2 x 150 bp sequencing of the libraries was performed on an Illumina HiSeq 2500. To increase sequence diversity, roughly 24-32% phiX was spiked into each library pool. As for how the authors treated the data: Quality-filtered reads were processed with the UMI-based MiGEC pipeline, which removed over 75% of raw TCR sequences during error correction. IMGT germline references were used for aligning VDJ genes, and each clonotype was defined as a unique CDR3 amino acid sequence together with its V-J genes. VDJtools evaluated clonal expansion, Shannon diversity and CDR3 relatedness (CalcPairwiseDistances, ClusterSamples); CLCbio workbench built phylogenetic trees. Clones with at least 8 unique UMIs were defined as expanded, with this threshold being based on coefficient-of-variation modelling across technical triplicates. Through fastp at Q25 and MiXCR, TCRdb rebuilt clones from the public reads, retaining in-frame beta chains. Each entry merges the rows of one CDR3 protein and shows their most common DNA and genes. The V and J calls come from TCRdb's annotation, not from the publication. The sample data list tens of thousands of distinct CDR3 sequences, and around 6.8% of these were observed just once. The ten largest account for roughly 4.4% of the sample.

The chain employs TRBV4-3 and TRBJ1-1; TRBD1 is possibly the D segment (5 matching bases). The sequence derives from a middle-aged woman in good health. Sequencing used PBMCs. Here the CDR3 is given as CASSQDSGDLGAEAFF. DNA sequence: TGCGCCAGCAGCCAAGATTCCGGGGACTTGGGGGCTGAAGCTTTCTTT.